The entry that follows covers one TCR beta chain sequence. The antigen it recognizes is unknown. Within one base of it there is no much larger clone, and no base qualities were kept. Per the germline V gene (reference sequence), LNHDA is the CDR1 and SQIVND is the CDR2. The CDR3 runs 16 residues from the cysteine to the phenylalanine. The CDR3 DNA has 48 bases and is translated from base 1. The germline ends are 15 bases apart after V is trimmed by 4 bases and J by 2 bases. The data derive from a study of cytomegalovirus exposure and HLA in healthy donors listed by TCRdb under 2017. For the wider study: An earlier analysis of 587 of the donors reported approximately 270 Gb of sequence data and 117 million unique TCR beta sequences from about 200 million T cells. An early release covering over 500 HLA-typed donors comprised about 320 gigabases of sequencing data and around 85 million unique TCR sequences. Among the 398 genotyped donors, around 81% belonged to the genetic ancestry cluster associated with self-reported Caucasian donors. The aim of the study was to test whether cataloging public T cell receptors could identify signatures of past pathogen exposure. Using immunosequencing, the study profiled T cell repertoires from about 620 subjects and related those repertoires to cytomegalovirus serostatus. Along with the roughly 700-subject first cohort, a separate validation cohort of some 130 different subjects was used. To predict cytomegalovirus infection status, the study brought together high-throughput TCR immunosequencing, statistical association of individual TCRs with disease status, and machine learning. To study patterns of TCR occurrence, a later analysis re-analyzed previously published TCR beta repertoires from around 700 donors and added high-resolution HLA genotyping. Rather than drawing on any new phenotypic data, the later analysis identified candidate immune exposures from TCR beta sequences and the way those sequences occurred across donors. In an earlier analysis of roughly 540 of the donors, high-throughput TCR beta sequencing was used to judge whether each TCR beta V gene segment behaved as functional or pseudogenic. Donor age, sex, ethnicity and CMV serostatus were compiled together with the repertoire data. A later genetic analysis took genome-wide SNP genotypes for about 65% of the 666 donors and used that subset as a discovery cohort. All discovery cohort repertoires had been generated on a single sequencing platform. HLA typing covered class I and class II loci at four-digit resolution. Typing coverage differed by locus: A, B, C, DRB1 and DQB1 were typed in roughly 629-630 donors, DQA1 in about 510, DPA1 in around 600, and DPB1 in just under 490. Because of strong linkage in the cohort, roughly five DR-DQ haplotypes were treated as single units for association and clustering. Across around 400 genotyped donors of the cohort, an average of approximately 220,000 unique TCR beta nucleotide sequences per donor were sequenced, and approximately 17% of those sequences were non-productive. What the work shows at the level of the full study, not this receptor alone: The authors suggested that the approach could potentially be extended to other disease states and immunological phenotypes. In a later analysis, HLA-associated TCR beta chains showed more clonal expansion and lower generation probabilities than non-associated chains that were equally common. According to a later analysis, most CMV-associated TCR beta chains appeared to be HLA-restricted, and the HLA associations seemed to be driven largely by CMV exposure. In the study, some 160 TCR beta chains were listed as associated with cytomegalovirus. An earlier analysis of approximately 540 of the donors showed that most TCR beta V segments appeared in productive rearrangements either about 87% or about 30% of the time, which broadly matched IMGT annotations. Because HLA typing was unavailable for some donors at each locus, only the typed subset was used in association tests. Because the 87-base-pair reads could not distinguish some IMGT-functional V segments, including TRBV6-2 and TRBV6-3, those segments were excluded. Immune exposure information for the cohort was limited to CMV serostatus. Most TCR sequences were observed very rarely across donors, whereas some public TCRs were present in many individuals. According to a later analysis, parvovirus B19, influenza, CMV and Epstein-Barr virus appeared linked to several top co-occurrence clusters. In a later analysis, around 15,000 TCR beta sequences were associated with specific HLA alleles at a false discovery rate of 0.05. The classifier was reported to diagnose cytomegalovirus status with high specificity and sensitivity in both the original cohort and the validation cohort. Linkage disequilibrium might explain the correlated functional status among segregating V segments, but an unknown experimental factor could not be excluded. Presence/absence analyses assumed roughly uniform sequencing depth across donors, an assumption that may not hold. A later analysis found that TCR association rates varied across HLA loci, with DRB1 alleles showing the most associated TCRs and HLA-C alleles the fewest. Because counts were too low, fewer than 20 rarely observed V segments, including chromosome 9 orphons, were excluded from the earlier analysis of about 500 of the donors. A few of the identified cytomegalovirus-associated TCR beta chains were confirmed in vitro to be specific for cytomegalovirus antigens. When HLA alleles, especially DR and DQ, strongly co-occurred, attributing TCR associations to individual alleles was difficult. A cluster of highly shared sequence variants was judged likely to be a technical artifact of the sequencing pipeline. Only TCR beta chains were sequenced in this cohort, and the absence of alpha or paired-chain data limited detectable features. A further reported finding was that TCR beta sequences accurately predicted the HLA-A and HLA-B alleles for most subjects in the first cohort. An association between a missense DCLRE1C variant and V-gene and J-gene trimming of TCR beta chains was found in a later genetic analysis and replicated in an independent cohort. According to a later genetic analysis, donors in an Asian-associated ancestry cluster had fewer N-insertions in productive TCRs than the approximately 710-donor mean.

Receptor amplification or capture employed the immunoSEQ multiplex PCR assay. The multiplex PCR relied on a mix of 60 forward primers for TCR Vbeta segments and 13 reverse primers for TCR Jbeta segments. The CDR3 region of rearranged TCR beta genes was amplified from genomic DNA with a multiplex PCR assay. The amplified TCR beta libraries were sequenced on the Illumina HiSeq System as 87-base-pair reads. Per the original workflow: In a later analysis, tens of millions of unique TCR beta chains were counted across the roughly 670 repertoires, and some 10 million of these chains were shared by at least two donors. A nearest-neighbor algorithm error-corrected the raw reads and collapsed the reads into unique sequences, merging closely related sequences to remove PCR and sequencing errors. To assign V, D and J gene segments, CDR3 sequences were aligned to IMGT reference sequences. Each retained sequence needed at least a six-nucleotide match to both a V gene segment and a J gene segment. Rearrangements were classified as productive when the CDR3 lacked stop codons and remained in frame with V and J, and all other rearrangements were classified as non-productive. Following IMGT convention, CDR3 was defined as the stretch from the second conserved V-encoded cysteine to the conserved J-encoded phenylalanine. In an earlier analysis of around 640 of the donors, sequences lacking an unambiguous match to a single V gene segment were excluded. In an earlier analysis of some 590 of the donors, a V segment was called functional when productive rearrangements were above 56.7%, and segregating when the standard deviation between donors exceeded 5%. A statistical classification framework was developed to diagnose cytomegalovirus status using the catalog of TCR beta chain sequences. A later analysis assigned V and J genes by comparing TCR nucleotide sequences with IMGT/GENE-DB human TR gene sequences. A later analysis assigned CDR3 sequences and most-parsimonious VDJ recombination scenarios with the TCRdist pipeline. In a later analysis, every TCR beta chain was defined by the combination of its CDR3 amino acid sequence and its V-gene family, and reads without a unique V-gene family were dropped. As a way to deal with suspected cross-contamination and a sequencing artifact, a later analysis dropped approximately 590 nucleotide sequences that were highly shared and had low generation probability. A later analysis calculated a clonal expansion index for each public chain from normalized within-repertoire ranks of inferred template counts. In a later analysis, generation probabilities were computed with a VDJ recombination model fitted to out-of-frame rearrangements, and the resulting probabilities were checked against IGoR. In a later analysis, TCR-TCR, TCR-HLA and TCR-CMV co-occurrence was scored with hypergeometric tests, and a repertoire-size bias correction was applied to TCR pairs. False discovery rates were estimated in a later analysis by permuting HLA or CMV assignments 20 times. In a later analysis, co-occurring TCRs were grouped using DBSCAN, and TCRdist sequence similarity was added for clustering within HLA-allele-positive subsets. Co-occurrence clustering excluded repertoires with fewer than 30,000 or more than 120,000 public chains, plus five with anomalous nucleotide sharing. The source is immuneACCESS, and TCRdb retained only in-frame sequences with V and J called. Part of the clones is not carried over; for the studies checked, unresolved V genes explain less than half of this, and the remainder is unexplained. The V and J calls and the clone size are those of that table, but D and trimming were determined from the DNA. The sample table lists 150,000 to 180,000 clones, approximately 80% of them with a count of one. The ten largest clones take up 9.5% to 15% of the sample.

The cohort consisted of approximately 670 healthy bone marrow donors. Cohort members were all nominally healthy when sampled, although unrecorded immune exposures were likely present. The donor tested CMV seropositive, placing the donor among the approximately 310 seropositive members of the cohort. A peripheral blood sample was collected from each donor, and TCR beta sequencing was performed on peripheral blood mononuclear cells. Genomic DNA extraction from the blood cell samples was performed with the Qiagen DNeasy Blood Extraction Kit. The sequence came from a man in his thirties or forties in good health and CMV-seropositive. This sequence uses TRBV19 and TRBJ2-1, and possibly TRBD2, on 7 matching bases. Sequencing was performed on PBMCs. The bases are TGTGCCAGTAGTAGCGAGGGGAGGGGGGCCTACAATGAGCAGTTCTTC. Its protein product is CASSSEGRGAYNEQFF.